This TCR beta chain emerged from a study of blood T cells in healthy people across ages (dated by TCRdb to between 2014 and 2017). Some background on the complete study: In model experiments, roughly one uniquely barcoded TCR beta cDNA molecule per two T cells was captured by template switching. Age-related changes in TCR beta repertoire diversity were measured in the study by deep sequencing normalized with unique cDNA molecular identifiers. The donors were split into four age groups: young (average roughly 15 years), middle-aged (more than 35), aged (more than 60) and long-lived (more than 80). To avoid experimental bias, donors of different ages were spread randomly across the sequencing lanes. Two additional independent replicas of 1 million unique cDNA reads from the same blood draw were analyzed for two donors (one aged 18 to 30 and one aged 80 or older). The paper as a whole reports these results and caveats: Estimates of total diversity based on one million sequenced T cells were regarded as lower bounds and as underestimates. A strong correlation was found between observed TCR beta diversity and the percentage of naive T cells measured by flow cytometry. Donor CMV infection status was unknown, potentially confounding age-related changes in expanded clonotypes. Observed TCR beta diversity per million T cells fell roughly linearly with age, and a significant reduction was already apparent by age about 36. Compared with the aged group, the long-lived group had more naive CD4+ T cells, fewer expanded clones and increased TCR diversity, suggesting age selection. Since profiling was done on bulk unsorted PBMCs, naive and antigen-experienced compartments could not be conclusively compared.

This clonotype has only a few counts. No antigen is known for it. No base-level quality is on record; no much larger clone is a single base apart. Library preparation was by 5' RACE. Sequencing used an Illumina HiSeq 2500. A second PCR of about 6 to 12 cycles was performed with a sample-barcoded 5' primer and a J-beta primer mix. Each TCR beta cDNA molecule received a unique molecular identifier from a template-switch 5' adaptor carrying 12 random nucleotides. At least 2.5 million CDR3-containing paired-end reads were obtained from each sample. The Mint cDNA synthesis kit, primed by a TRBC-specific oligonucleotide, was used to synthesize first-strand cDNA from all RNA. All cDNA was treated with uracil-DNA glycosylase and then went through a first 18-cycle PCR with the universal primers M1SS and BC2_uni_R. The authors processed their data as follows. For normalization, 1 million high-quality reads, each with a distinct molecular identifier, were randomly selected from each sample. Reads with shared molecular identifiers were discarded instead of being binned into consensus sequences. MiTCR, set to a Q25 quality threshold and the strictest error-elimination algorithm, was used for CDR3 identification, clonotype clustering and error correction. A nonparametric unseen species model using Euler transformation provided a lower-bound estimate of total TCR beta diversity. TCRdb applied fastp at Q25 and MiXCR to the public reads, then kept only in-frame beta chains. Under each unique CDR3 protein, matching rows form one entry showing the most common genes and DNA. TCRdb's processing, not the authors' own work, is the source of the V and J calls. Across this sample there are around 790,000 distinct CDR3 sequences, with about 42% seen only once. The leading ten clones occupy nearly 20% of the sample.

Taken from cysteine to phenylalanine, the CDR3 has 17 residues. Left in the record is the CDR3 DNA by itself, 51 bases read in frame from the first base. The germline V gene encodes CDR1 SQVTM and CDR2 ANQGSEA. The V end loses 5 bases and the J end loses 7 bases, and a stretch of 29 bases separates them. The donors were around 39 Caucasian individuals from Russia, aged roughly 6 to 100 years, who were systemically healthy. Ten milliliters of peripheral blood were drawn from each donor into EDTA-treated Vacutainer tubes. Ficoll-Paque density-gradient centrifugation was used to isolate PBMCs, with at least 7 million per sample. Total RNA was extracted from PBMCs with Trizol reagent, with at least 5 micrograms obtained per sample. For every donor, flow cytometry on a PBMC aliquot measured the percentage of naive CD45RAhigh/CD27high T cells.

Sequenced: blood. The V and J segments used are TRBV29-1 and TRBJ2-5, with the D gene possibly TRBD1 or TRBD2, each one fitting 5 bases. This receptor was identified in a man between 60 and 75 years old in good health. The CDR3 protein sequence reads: CSVSGGPGPPISATQYF. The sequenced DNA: TGCAGCGTTTCGGGCGGGCCGGGACCCCCCATTAGCGCGACCCAGTACTTC.